These T cell receptor beta chains were read from a single sample in a study of cytomegalovirus exposure and HLA in healthy donors. Some clones are missing from TCRdb's copy, which holds only in-frame ones; the method was immunoSEQ multiplex PCR. The repertoire includes approximately 110,000 clones, about 73% of them detected once, and around 4.2% sits in the top ten. Input material: PBMCs. All receptors come from a woman in her 40s in good health and CMV-seronegative. Both conserved end residues are part of each CDR3. A D gene is named only where the DNA matches it firmly. Some rows mark clone size as missing; the rest say once, few, many or name a class of expanded clone.

TRBJ1-2 | . | 14 | TRBV28 | . | . | CASSSGQGYYGYTF
TRBJ1-2 | TRBD1 | 14 | TRBV13 | few | TGTGCCAGCAGCTCCGGACAGGGTGGCTATGGCTACACCTTC | CASSSGQGGYGYTF
TRBJ1-2 | TRBD1 | 16 | TRBV5-6 | . | TGTGCCAGCAGCTGGAGAGCAGGGGGCGATTACTATGGCTACACCTTC | CASSWRAGGDYYGYTF
TRBJ1-2 | TRBD1 | 16 | TRBV7-8 | . | TGTGCCAGCAGCACAGGACAGGGAACACTTAACTATGGCTACACCTTC | CASSTGQGTLNYGYTF
TRBJ1-2 | TRBD1 | 14 | TRBV28 | once | TGTGCCAGCAGTCAGACAGGGGGCATCGGTGGCTACACCTTC | CASSQTGGIGGYTF
TRBJ2-2 | . | 13 | TRBV5-1 | few | TGCGCCAGCAGCTTGGCCGACACCGGGGAGCTGTTTTTT | CASSLADTGELFF
TRBJ1-2 | . | 15 | TRBV19 | . | TGTGCCAGTAGTAGGGGGTCGGAGGGGACTATGGGCTACACCTTC | CASSRGSEGTMGYTF
TRBJ2-7 | TRBD1 | 16 | TRBV6-1 | . | TGTGCCAGCAGTGCCCGACCGGGACAGGTCACTGGCGAGCAGTACTTC | CASSARPGQVTGEQYF
TRBJ1-2 | TRBD1 | 14 | TRBV9 | . | TGTGCCAGCAGCGCCGGGGACAGGGGGTATGGCTACACCTTC | CASSAGDRGYGYTF
TRBJ2-5 | TRBD2 | 12 | TRBV6-4 | . | TGTGCCAGCAGTGACTTAGCGGGGACCCAGTACTTC | CASSDLAGTQYF
TRBJ2-3 | TRBD2 | 16 | TRBV9 | . | TGTGCCAGCAGCGCCGCGGGGGGGCCGAACACAGATACGCAGTATTTT | CASSAAGGPNTDTQYF
TRBJ2-1 | TRBD2 | 14 | TRBV30 | . | TGTGCCTGGGGGGCGGGAGATCCGTACAATGAGCAGTTCTTC | CAWGAGDPYNEQFF
TRBJ2-2 | TRBD1 | 16 | TRBV18 | . | TGTGCCAGCTCACCTCCTGGACAGGGGGCTGGCGGGGAGCTGTTTTTT | CASSPPGQGAGGELFF
TRBJ2-7 | . | 15 | TRBV28 | . | TGTGCCAGCACCCAAAGATATAGGGGTACCTACGAGCAGTACTTC | CASTQRYRGTYEQYF
TRBJ2-1 | . | 16 | TRBV6-6 | . | TGTGCCAGCAGTATGGGGGAGGGGGTCTCCTACAATGAGCAGTTCTTC | CASSMGEGVSYNEQFF
TRBJ1-5 | . | 13 | TRBV30 | once | TGTGCCTGGCAGGGCGGGGGCAATCAGCCCCAGCATTTT | CAWQGGGNQPQHF
TRBJ2-1 | TRBD2 | 13 | TRBV10-3 | . | TGTGCCACCGGACTAGCGGGGGGCTTAGAGCAGTTCTTC | CATGLAGGLEQFF
TRBJ1-1 | . | 15 | TRBV5-4 | . | TGTGCCAGCAGCTTGCCCCACCGAGGGAGCACTGAAGCTTTCTTT | CASSLPHRGSTEAFF
TRBJ1-5 | . | 18 | TRBV5-6 | once | TGTGCCAGCAGCCGAGAGGCAGGGGTTGGGCCAGGCAATCAGCCCCAGCATTTT | CASSREAGVGPGNQPQHF
TRBJ2-1 | . | 15 | TRBV7-2 | . | TGTGCCAGCAGCTTAGCCAGCGGGCTAAACAATGAGCAGTTCTTC | CASSLASGLNNEQFF
TRBJ2-3 | . | 11 | TRBV7-9 | . | TGTGCCAGCTCTCGGCGGGATACGCAGTATTTT | CASSRRDTQYF
TRBJ2-2 | . | 15 | TRBV28 | once | TGTGCCAGCAGACCCGGGACACCGAACACCGGGGAGCTGTTTTTT | CASRPGTPNTGELFF
TRBJ2-6 | TRBD2 | 18 | TRBV13 | . | TGTGCCAGCAGTTCGGGACTAGCGGGGGACTCTGGGGCCAACGTCCTGACTTTC | CASSSGLAGDSGANVLTF
TRBJ2-7 | TRBD2 | 18 | TRBV5-6 | . | TGTGCCAGCAGCTTGCGGGTCTCGGGCGGGAGGGCCGGGTACGAGCAGTACTTC | CASSLRVSGGRAGYEQYF
TRBJ2-7 | . | 14 | TRBV28 | . | TGTGCCAGCAAGCCAGGACAAAATGCCTACGAGCAGTACTTC | CASKPGQNAYEQYF
TRBJ1-1 | . | 14 | TRBV10-3 | . | TGTGCCATCAGTGCGACATTGGAGAACACTGAAGCTTTCTTT | CAISATLENTEAFF
TRBJ2-7 | TRBD2 | 15 | TRBV30 | once | TGTGCCTGGGGAGGACTAGCGGGGCAAAACTACGAGCAGTACTTC | CAWGGLAGQNYEQYF
TRBJ2-2 | . | 15 | TRBV7-7 | . | TGTGCCAGCAGCAGCGCGGGGTCAAGGACCGGGGAGCTGTTTTTT | CASSSAGSRTGELFF